The present T cell receptor beta chain was sequenced within a study of CD8+ T cells in alopecia areata (dated by TCRdb to the late 2010s). Broadly, across the study: The treated patients took part in an open-label pilot trial in which moderate-to-severe alopecia areata was treated with oral tofacitinib at 5 to 10 mg twice daily. For the treated patients, the SALT score, which quantifies what percentage of scalp surface area is affected, served as the measure of disease severity. The study used high-throughput TCRbeta sequencing to examine T cell clonal expansion in alopecia areata, in both the C3H/HeJ mouse model and human patients. Patients received tofacitinib for 6 to 18 months and were then followed off drug for 6 months to check for delayed response and recurrence. Scalp tissue and sorted CD4+ and CD8+ peripheral blood T cells from patchy and totalis/universalis alopecia areata patients and from healthy controls were covered by human TCRbeta sequencing. Biopsies were taken from tofacitinib-treated patients at baseline and again at 4 and 24 weeks into treatment, and several of those patients also had a later scalp biopsy. Scalp clonality was compared among normal scalp (n=4), patchy alopecia areata scalp (n=8), and alopecia totalis/universalis scalp (n=8). RNA came from the PAXgene miRNA kit for fixed scalp, the miRNeasy kit for PBMCs, and the RNeasy kit for mouse skin. TCRbeta CDR3 regions were amplified by immunoSEQ multiplex PCR with 35 Vbeta forward and 13 Jbeta reverse primers.

Taken from the germline V gene, the CDR1 and CDR2 loops are MNHNS and SASEGT. From its cysteine to its phenylalanine, the CDR3 spans 12 amino acids. Only the CDR3 part of the read is kept: 36 bases, read in frame from the first base. Cut back by 6 bases and 7 bases, the V and J ends lie 13 bases apart. Receptor libraries were prepared by the immunoSEQ multiplex PCR assay. RNA was extracted from all samples and reverse transcribed into cDNA as template for TCR sequencing. SuperScript III was used to make first-strand cDNA, primed with a 2:1 mix of oligo-dT and random hexamers. Amplification bias was assessed with a synthetic immune receptor repertoire, and residual bias was removed computationally. Concerning the study's data processing: Raw reads were preprocessed to remove errors, and CDR3 was defined by IMGT conventions from the conserved cysteine to phenylalanine. Clonality was computed as 1 minus the Shannon entropy, with the entropy normalized by log2 of the number of productive unique TCRs. Whether scalp clones were CD4 or CD8 was inferred by matching scalp TCRbeta sequences against CD4 and CD8 repertoires sorted from blood. TCRdb obtained this table from immuneACCESS and retained in-frame rearrangements with V and J assigned. These tables miss some clones; where compared with another copy, unresolved V genes account for less than half of the shortfall, and the remainder is unexplained. D and trimming come from the DNA, and the V and J calls and clone size come from that table. This sample holds roughly 190,000 clones; 60% were observed only once. About 0.94% of the sample goes to the ten largest clones.

On this clone: Its binding antigen is unknown. No base quality information exists; no much larger clone differs at one position.

What the authors observed across the whole study: Because the treated cohort was small and included a single nonresponder, larger studies are needed to assess links between baseline CD8+ expansion and response. Shared TCR sequences between patients were less evident than in mice, which may be partly attributable to HLA diversity in the patient population. Higher clonality and more expanded CD8+ clones were observed in lesional scalp than in normal scalp, particularly in alopecia totalis/universalis, a finding suggestive of antigenic drive. Unlike mouse skin, which is dominated by gammadelta T cells, normal human skin has resident alphabeta T cells that are also sequenced, and this complicates analysis of the scalp TCR repertoire. During tofacitinib treatment, many expanded lesional clones remained in scalp and blood, and this persistence may partly explain relapse after treatment is stopped. Scalp clonality and the number of expanded CD8+ clones among the top 100 scalp clones were significantly decreased by tofacitinib.

In light of the paper, this sample's time point label describes: around 26 weeks on oral tofacitinib. Per the publication, the treatment or condition label means: oral pan-JAK inhibitor, 5-10 mg twice daily. Lesional scalp punch biopsies and peripheral blood were collected from alopecia areata patients. PBMCs were isolated by density centrifugation and stained for CD3, CD4 and CD8, after which CD4+ and CD8+ T cells were sorted on a FACSAria. This TCR came from a human donor with alopecia areata. Specimen: CD4+ T cells sorted from blood, collected at week 24, from a patient treated with tofacitinib. This chain is built from TRBV6-1 and TRBJ2-7; a weak D assignment points to TRBD1 (7 bases agree). The DNA sequence is as follows: TGTGCCAGCAGCGCGCGGGGACAGGAGCAGTACTTC. Translated, this gives CASSARGQEQYF.